The clone carrying this TCR beta chain appeared a few times. The data were obtained in a study of T cells in Graves' hyperthyroidism and ophthalmopathy. Using RNA transcripts as the source, TCR beta CDR3 regions were amplified. The HTBI set primed first-round TCR CDR3 RT-PCR. Each CDR3 protein is one row after TCRdb ran MiXCR on the multiplex PCR reads. The table records a few hundred thousand distinct CDR3 sequences, 15% to 20% of them present only once. Germline CDR1 is SEHNR and CDR2 is FQNEAQ (reference sequence). Trimming shortened V by 1 base and J by 1 base, and 14 bases separated the two germline ends. This CDR3 region has 17 residues.

The specimen sequenced was blood. V and J are TRBV7-9 and TRBJ1-5; D might be TRBD1 (5 bases). The receptor was derived from a woman between 25 and 40 years old with Graves' ophthalmopathy. The CDR3 is CASSLGAGGSSNQPQHF. DNA for the CDR3: TGTGCCAGCAGCTTAGGGGCGGGGGGGTCAAGCAATCAGCCCCAGCATTTT.